What follows are 5 T cell receptor beta chains derived from one specimen sequenced in a study of beta chain features in type 1 diabetes. Overall study findings and caveats: In every one of the four CD4+ subsets, TCRB CDR3s were moderately but significantly shorter in Type 1 diabetes patients.

Expressed TCRB transcripts were sequenced after all isolated RNA was converted to cDNA. Generated by immunoSEQ multiplex PCR, the TCRdb table keeps only in-frame clones and is missing some. The data hold roughly 280,000 clones, with around 24% observed a single time. These receptors are not linked to any known antigen. Material: naive CD4+ T cells from blood. The origin of the receptors is a young woman with type 1 diabetes.

The chain combines TRBV28 with TRBJ1-2; possibly TRBD1 for D (5 bases). V was clipped by 2 bases and J by 13 bases, with 11 bases between them. The CDR3 consists of 11 residues. Germline V gives CDR1 MDHEN, CDR2 SYDVKM. CDR3 amino acids: CASSLMGPGTF. The CDR3 DNA reads TGTGCCAGCAGTTTAATGGGGCCGGGCACCTTC.

As regards this clone: The same CDR3 is also encoded by other DNA sequences in this sample. The chain has TRBV29-1 and TRBJ2-3, with D possibly TRBD2 on 6 matching bases. V was pared by 3 bases and J by 0 bases, with 10 bases between. CDR1 is SQVTM, CDR2 ANQGSEA, per germline. This CDR3 contains 14 residues. In DNA, the CDR3 is TGCAGCGTTGATTTTGGGACTAGCACAGATACGCAGTATTTT. Protein product: CSVDFGTSTDTQYF.

The chain joins TRBV14 to TRBJ2-5, with 7 bases lining up with TRBD2. Germline CDR1 SGHDN, CDR2 FVKESK. This CDR3 has 16 amino acids. Germline trimming cut 1 base from V and 4 bases from J; bases unmatched to any gene: 9. The CDR3 sequence: CASSQAGRELVETQYF. CDR3 in DNA: TGTGCCAGCAGCCAAGCGGGGCGGGAGCTGGTAGAGACCCAGTACTTC.

Comments on this clone: Different DNA sequences within this sample yield the same CDR3. This chain joins TRBV27 and TRBJ1-5; D unclear. The germline gives CDR1 MNHEY, CDR2 SMNVEV (reference sequence). There are 15 residues in the CDR3. V was clipped by 0 bases and J by 0 bases, with 6 bases between them. The CDR3 is CASSLSTGSNQPQHF. The CDR3 nucleotides read TGTGCCAGCAGTTTATCGACGGGTAGCAATCAGCCCCAGCATTTT.

In this sample, this clone turned up a few times. The chain carries TRBV28 and TRBJ2-5, with D perhaps matching TRBD2 (6 bases). The germline V gene has CDR1 MDHEN and CDR2 SYDVKM. V lost 2 bases and J 5 bases, leaving 9 bases between the germline ends. This CDR3 is built from 13 residues. Here the CDR3 DNA reads TGTGCCAGCAGTTTAGCAGGGACTGAGACCCAGTACTTC. This gives the protein CASSLAGTETQYF.